One and the same sample provided the 21 T cell receptor beta chains below, sequenced in a study of T cells after yellow fever vaccination. TCRdb re-analysed the 5' RACE reads in MiXCR, keeping a single row per CDR3 protein. The sample carries 310,000 or so distinct CDR3 sequences, 6.8% recorded once. This material consisted of PBMCs, taken approximately 47 days after the first yellow fever vaccination. Receptor source: a young man who received the YFV17D yellow fever vaccine.

The chain combines TRBV5-4 with TRBJ2-3; possible D gene TRBD2, 5 bases. CDR3 length: 15 residues. The germline V gene has CDR1 SGHNT and CDR2 YYREEE (reference sequence). Trimming left V 4 bases short and J 6 bases short, with 18 bases between. The CDR3 spells CASSPGVRRADTQYF. The CDR3 bases are TGTGCCAGCAGCCCCGGGGTAAGAAGGGCGGATACGCAGTATTTT.

Comments on this clonotype: A much larger clone lies a single base off, so this may be a read error. The chain joins TRBV7-9 to TRBJ2-1, with 10 bases matching TRBD1. The CDR3 totals 16 residues. Trimming took 5 bases from V and 7 from J; bases not matched to a gene: 11. Germline V CDR1 and CDR2: SEHNR, FQNEAQ (reference sequence). The CDR3, as DNA: TGTGCCAGCAGCCTCAACTCCGGACAGGGGGTGAATGAGCAGTTCTTC. Its protein product is CASSLNSGQGVNEQFF.

In this sample, this clonotype turned up a few times. V usage is TRBV14 and J usage is TRBJ1-6; D uncertain. CDR3 length: 16 amino acids. V lost 0 bases and J lost 0, with 6 bases in between. The V gene's germline CDR1 is SGHDN and CDR2 FVKESK. CDR3 nucleotide sequence: TGTGCCAGCAGCCAAGATCGCATCTCCTATAATTCACCCCTCCACTTT. Encoded protein: CASSQDRISYNSPLHF.

DNA for the CDR3: TGTGCCATCAGTGCATTATTGGGACCTTACGAGCAGTACGTC. Its translation is CAISALLGPYEQYV. This chain links TRBV10-3 with TRBJ2-7; tentatively, D is TRBD1 or TRBD2 (5 bases each). V was pared by 4 bases and J by 4 bases, with 14 bases between. Germline V gene lookup returns CDR1 ENHRY and CDR2 SYGVKD. The CDR3 runs to 14 residues.

This clonotype appeared a few times. The chain has TRBV25-1 and TRBJ2-3; no firm D call. The CDR3 contains 12 residues. Per the germline V gene, CDR1 is MGHDK and CDR2 is SYGVNS. Between the trimmed V and J ends, which lost 3 bases and 9 bases, there was a span of 10 bases. Here the CDR3 DNA reads TGTGCCAGCAGTGAGACGATAGTAACGCAGTATTTT. Amino acids: CASSETIVTQYF.

The chain couples TRBV7-2 to TRBJ2-6, with 8 bases identical to TRBD2. From germline, CDR1 is SGHTA and CDR2 FQGNSA. This CDR3 region has 22 residues. Losses at the gene ends were 3 bases for V and 0 bases for J; bases not matched to a gene: 19. CDR3 protein: CASSFSRLVRGGAPSGANVLTF. CDR3 coding DNA: TGTGCCAGCAGCTTTAGTCGTCTGGTACGGGGGGGGGCACCCTCTGGGGCCAACGTCCTGACTTTC.

This clonotype came up many times. J is TRBJ2-2 and V is TRBV12-3 or TRBV12-4, with D unresolved. The CDR3 is made up of 10 amino acids. The V and J ends lost 6 bases and 6 bases respectively, with 2 bases between them. The CDR3 DNA is TGTGCCAGCAGCCCCGGGGAGCTGTTTTTT. This gives the protein CASSPGELFF.

The chain uses TRBV7-9 and TRBJ1-2, with a tentative D call TRBD1 (5 bases). From germline, CDR1 is SEHNR and CDR2 FQNEAQ (reference sequence). The length of the CDR3 is 13 residues. V was pared by 5 bases and J by 8 bases, with 15 bases between. The CDR3 sequence is CASSPEGAGGYTF. The CDR3 nucleotides are TGTGCCAGCAGCCCTGAAGGGGCCGGGGGCTACACCTTC.

The chain links TRBV7-9 to TRBJ2-3; 9 bases line up with TRBD2. Losses at the gene ends were 5 bases for V and 8 bases for J; bases not matched to a gene: 11. The germline V gene encodes CDR1 SEHNR and CDR2 FQNEAQ (reference sequence). The CDR3 runs 15 residues. CDR3 DNA: TGTGCCAGCAGCACAAGAGGGCTTAGCGGGGGTACGCAGTATTTT. Residues: CASSTRGLSGGTQYF.

This chain connects TRBV9 to TRBJ2-1, with a tentative D call TRBD1 (6 bases). Germline CDR1 SGDLS, CDR2 YYNGEE. Trimming left V 6 bases short and J 6 bases short, with 16 bases between. This CDR3 spans 14 amino acids. The CDR3 sequence is CASTPGQPTNEQFF. CDR3 in DNA: TGTGCCAGCACCCCAGGACAGCCAACCAATGAGCAGTTCTTC.

The sample holds many counts of this clonotype. The chain uses TRBV29-1 and TRBJ2-7, with D possibly being TRBD1 (6 bases). Germline loops: CDR1 SQVTM, CDR2 ANQGSEA. The CDR3 loop spans 13 amino acids. The CDR3 region has the DNA TGCAGGTTAGACAGGTTCTACCCCCTCGAGCAGTACGTC. This codes for CRLDRFYPLEQYV.

The chain links TRBV29-1 to TRBJ2-1; D perhaps matches TRBD1 (5 bases). The V gene's germline CDR1 is SQVTM and CDR2 ANQGSEA. The CDR3 is made up of 12 amino acids. V dropped 6 bases and J dropped 3 bases, with 9 bases sitting between them. The CDR3 nucleotides read TGCAGCGTCAAGGACAACTACAATGAGCAGTTCTTC. Its protein is CSVKDNYNEQFF.

This chain connects TRBV25-1 to TRBJ1-5, with no clear D. Trimming cost V 4 bases and J 0 bases, with 10 bases left between them. The CDR3 is 15 amino acids. CDR1 and CDR2 (germline): MGHDK, SYGVNS. This CDR3 reads CASSASSGSNQPQHF. The CDR3 bases are TGTGCCAGCAGTGCCTCATCCGGTAGCAATCAGCCCCAGCATTTT.

This clonotype was counted many times. This rearrangement joins TRBV10-3 to TRBJ2-3; D is uncertain. This CDR3 is built from 14 residues. The V and J ends lost 6 bases and 0 bases respectively, with 10 bases between them. The germline gives CDR1 ENHRY, CDR2 SYGVKD. The CDR3 spells CAIRPRLSTDTQYF. CDR3 nucleotides: TGTGCCATCAGACCCAGACTGAGCACAGATACGCAGTATTTT.

V and J are TRBV6-2 or TRBV6-3 and TRBJ2-2; no reliable D call. CDR3 length: 13 residues. From germline, CDR1 is MNHEY and CDR2 SVGEGT. V dropped 8 bases and J dropped 2 bases, with 9 bases sitting between them. The CDR3 DNA follows: TGTGCCAGCGGGCCCATAAACACCGGGGAGCTGTTTTTT. Translated, it gives CASGPINTGELFF.

Worth noting for this clonotype: A read error may explain this, as a much larger clone is one base away. The chain recombines TRBV24-1 with TRBJ1-6; D is possibly TRBD1 (5 bases). Looked up from germline, CDR1 is KGHDR and CDR2 is SFDVKD. This CDR3 has 12 residues. The CDR3 loop reads CASRTRDSPLHF. The CDR3 coding sequence is TGTGCCTCCAGGACCAGGGACTCACCCCTCCACTTT.

CDR3 protein: CASSQDFRANYGYTF. CDR3 nucleotide sequence: TGCGCCAGCAGCCAAGATTTCAGAGCTAACTATGGCTACACCTTC. The chain has TRBV4-3 and TRBJ1-2, with D hard to call. The V gene lost 0 bases and the J gene lost 0 bases, with 8 bases spanning the gap. Germline values: CDR1 LGHNA, CDR2 YSLEER. The CDR3 has 15 amino acids.

In this sample, this clonotype turned up a few times. The J gene is TRBJ2-7, the V gene TRBV7-2; D is ambiguous. The CDR3 is 13 residues long. Germline V gene lookup returns CDR1 SGHTA and CDR2 FQGNSA. The germline V and J ends were trimmed by 2 bases and 6 bases, with 11 bases remaining between them. CDR3 amino acids: CASSLRQVGEQYV. The CDR3 nucleotides are TGTGCCAGCAGCTTACGGCAGGTGGGCGAGCAGTACGTC.

This clonotype was counted a few times. V and J are TRBV2 and TRBJ2-7, with D perhaps matching TRBD1 (6 bases). The CDR3 length is 16 residues. The V end was cut by 4 bases, the J end by 3 bases, with 19 bases between. The germline V gene has CDR1 SNHLY and CDR2 FYNNEI. This CDR3 is CASSVPSTGRGYEQYV. The CDR3 nucleotides read TGTGCCAGCAGTGTTCCTAGTACGGGCAGGGGCTACGAGCAGTACGTC.

Details on this clonotype: Since a much larger clone is just one base distant, this may be a read error. This chain connects TRBV28 to TRBJ1-5; 9 positions match TRBD1. The CDR3 sequence is 12 residues long. CDR1 MDHEN and CDR2 SYDVKM come from the germline V gene. This CDR3 is CATGGTGQPQHF. The CDR3 bases are TGCGCTACAGGGGGCACGGGTCAGCCCCAGCATTTT.

In this sample, this clonotype turned up many times. The chain has TRBV28 and TRBJ1-1, with 7 nucleotides matching TRBD1. V lost 7 bases to trimming and J lost 5 bases; unmatched junction nucleotides: 7. The V gene's germline CDR1 is MDHEN and CDR2 SYDVKM. The CDR3 length is 13 residues. The CDR3, as DNA: TGTGCCAGCAAACCAGGGGGTTGGACTGAAGCTTTCTTT. Protein product: CASKPGGWTEAFF.